This is a list of T cell receptor beta chains from one sample in a study of Ad26.COV2.S vaccination and SARS-CoV-2 variants. Assay used: immunoSEQ multiplex PCR; TCRdb lists only in-frame clones, some missing. There are about 330,000 clones in the sample; roughly nine tenths occur only once, and around 5.5% lies in the top ten. The sequencing used peripheral blood, collected in a trial of Ad26.COV2.S vaccine versus placebo. The source is a person aged 18-60 years who received the Ad26.COV2.S COVID-19 vaccine or a placebo. CDR3s include the opening cysteine and the closing phenylalanine or tryptophan. Fields, in order: J gene, V gene, CDR3 protein.

TRBJ1-2,TRBV24-1,CATSDADGTVTF
TRBJ2-3,TRBV2,CASGRGTSGTDTQYF
TRBJ1-2,TRBV5-1,CASSNRDRGYGYTF
TRBJ1-1,TRBV6-5,CASSYSGTGNFEAFF
TRBJ1-1,TRBV6-6,CASSYQGREEAFF
TRBJ2-1,TRBV6-2/TRBV6-3,CASSTSGTYYNEQFF
TRBJ2-1,TRBV7-2,CASSLVGERGVSFNEQFF
TRBJ2-6,TRBV7-9,CASSLVQGGTGANVLTF
TRBJ2-1,TRBV6-5,CASSFLGYEQFF
TRBJ2-6,TRBV18,CASSLPGANVLTF
TRBJ2-1,TRBV19,CASTITGKGEQFF
TRBJ1-6,TRBV27,CASSWDSPLHF
TRBJ1-1,TRBV15,CATSIIRGLNEAFF
TRBJ1-5,TRBV19,CASKATRGFTFLDSNQPQHF